Presented here are 14 T cell receptor beta chains from one specimen sequenced in a study of vaccination effects on CD4 cells after COVID-19. No cognate antigen is known for these TCRs. Produced via immunoSEQ multiplex PCR; TCRdb's table is partial and in-frame only. The data show more than 45,000 clones, with 70% to 80% seen just once and 2.5% to 3.5% held by the top ten. The culture ran for approximately 10 days, and then CD4+ T cells were isolated. The sample consisted of CD4+ T cells from PBMCs cultured without peptide, taken before COVID-19 vaccination. The receptor source for this set is a human donor who received a COVID-19 vaccine.

This clone has just a few counts. This rearrangement joins TRBV10-3 to TRBJ1-5, with D possibly TRBD1 on 5 matching bases. V was shortened by 0 bases and J by 5 bases, with 8 bases between the two germline ends. Germline V gene data show CDR1 as ENHRY and CDR2 as SYGVKD. The CDR3 spans 14 residues. The CDR3 loop is CAISESSGYQPQHF. The CDR3 DNA reads as TGTGCCATCAGTGAGTCCTCAGGGTATCAGCCCCAGCATTTT.

This chain uses TRBV24-1 with TRBJ2-5; TRBD2 matches at 11 bases. The CDR3 has 17 residues. CDR1 KGHDR and CDR2 SFDVKD come from the germline V gene. V shed 2 bases, J shed 5 bases, and the junction held 9 bases outside the gene matches. CDR3 DNA: TGTGCCACCAGTGATTCCCGCACTAGCGGGGGCGGGGAGACCCAGTACTTC. This encodes CATSDSRTSGGGETQYF.

V is TRBV5-6 and J is TRBJ1-1; D is unclear. The CDR3 contains 14 residues. The V end lost 4 bases, the J end lost 4 bases, and 14 bases lay between the germline ends. Germline CDR1 is SGHDT and CDR2 is YYEEEE. CDR3 loop: CASSAPVRGTEAFF. The CDR3 nucleotides read TGTGCCAGCAGCGCACCCGTCCGGGGCACTGAAGCTTTCTTT.

The chain links TRBV18 to TRBJ1-4; D perhaps matches TRBD1 (5 bases). The CDR3 totals 13 residues. Per germline, CDR1 KGHSH and CDR2 LQKENI. Trimming shortened V by 2 bases and J by 7 bases, and 8 bases separated the two germline ends. CDR3 protein: CASSPGAGEKLFF. The CDR3, as DNA: TGTGCCAGCTCACCAGGGGCTGGTGAAAAACTGTTTTTT.

The genes are TRBV20-1 and TRBJ2-3; 8 nucleotides align to TRBD2. The CDR3 runs 14 residues. The V segment lost 3 bases and the J segment 0 bases; nucleotides outside the gene matches: 2. Germline CDR1 reads DFQATT; CDR2 reads SNEGSKA (reference sequence). CDR3 bases: TGCAGTGCTAGTAGCGGGGTTAGCACAGATACGCAGTATTTT. It codes for CSASSGVSTDTQYF.

V gene TRBV6-2 or TRBV6-3 combines with J gene TRBJ2-3; TRBD1 matches 8 bases. Germline V gene lookup returns CDR1 MNHEY and CDR2 SVGEGT. The CDR3 covers 13 residues. The V gene end was trimmed by 6 bases and the J gene end by 8 bases; junction bases not matched to a gene: 7. CDR3 sequence: CASSSQGVTTQYF. CDR3 nucleotide sequence: TGTGCCAGCAGCTCACAGGGGGTAACTACGCAGTATTTT.

J is TRBJ2-1 and V is TRBV24-1; D remains ambiguous. The germline V gene encodes CDR1 KGHDR and CDR2 SFDVKD. CDR3 length: 16 amino acids. V lost 1 base, J lost 1 base, and 10 bases lay in between. The CDR3, as DNA: TGTGCCACCAGTGATTTCTTCCCCGGGTCCTACAATGAGCAGTTCTTC. It codes for CATSDFFPGSYNEQFF.

This chain connects TRBV24-1 to TRBJ1-2; 8 bases line up with TRBD1. Germline CDR1 KGHDR, CDR2 SFDVKD. The CDR3 consists of 16 residues. V shed 4 bases, J shed 2 bases, and the junction held 8 bases outside the gene matches. CDR3 amino acids: CATSDSQTGVNYGYTF. CDR3 sequence (DNA): TGTGCCACCAGTGACTCTCAGACAGGGGTGAACTATGGCTACACCTTC.

The chain joins TRBV5-3 to TRBJ2-4; 14 bases are shared with TRBD2. TRBV5-3 counts as an open reading frame of uncertain function. CDR3 length equals 19 residues. J lost 8 bases, V lost 4 bases, and 17 bases had no gene match. The CDR3 sequence is CARSIPMTSGGVRVDIQYF. CDR3 sequence (DNA): TGTGCCAGAAGCATACCTATGACTAGCGGGGGGGTACGGGTAGACATTCAGTACTTC.

This clone was seen only a few times. J is TRBJ2-1 and V is TRBV2; the match to TRBD2 covers 8 bases. The CDR3 length is 11 residues. The germline CDR1 and CDR2 sequences are SNHLY and FYNNEI. The DNA of the CDR3 is TGTGTCGGGGGGGTGTACAATGAGCAGTTCTTC. It yields the protein CVGGVYNEQFF.

The CDR3 DNA is TGCGCCAGCAGCTTGTTGCAAGATACGCAGTATTTT. Its translation: CASSLLQDTQYF. J is TRBJ2-3 and V is TRBV5-1; the D is unclear. Germline values: CDR1 SGHRS, CDR2 YFSETQ. CDR3 length: 12 residues. V lost 1 base, J lost 5 bases, and 5 bases lay in between.

This rearrangement joins TRBV10-1 to TRBJ2-3, with 8 bases identical to TRBD1. The germline V gene has CDR1 WNHNN and CDR2 SYGVQD (reference sequence). The CDR3 length is 15 residues. V dropped 6 bases and J dropped 5; count of bases not matched to a gene: 10. Written as DNA, the CDR3 is TGCGCCAGCAGCCAAAGTCAGGGGGCTGAAGATACGCAGTATTTT. Its translation: CASSQSQGAEDTQYF.

This clone is a singleton in its sample. V usage is TRBV6-2 or TRBV6-3 and J usage is TRBJ2-4; possibly TRBD1 for D (6 bases). V lost 2 bases and J lost 0, with 26 bases in between. From germline, CDR1 is MNHEY and CDR2 SVGEGT. The CDR3 loop spans 21 amino acids. In DNA, the CDR3 is TGTGCCAGCAGTTACGCAGGGGACGCATCACTCTTCTCACTAGCCAAAAACATTCAGTACTTC. It translates to CASSYAGDASLFSLAKNIQYF.

This chain links TRBV3-1 (or the pseudogene TRBV3-2) with TRBJ2-5, with D unclear. The CDR3 is made up of 15 amino acids. The ends were cut back, 1 base at V and 2 bases at J, with 11 bases in the middle. Germline V gene lookup returns CDR1 LGHDT and CDR2 YNNKEL (reference sequence). CDR3 sequence: CASSQGPRVQETQYF. In DNA form, the CDR3 reads TGTGCCAGCAGCCAAGGACCGAGAGTACAAGAGACCCAGTACTTC.